This TCR beta chain was recorded in a study of spatial heterogeneity in lung cancer (dated by TCRdb to between 2017 and 2020). Background for the entire study: Donors were about 70 patients with early-stage, untreated non-small cell lung cancer from the lung TRACERx cohort. Follow-up PBMC samples were sequenced whenever the samples were available, and the median time to follow-up was about 2 years after resection. More beta-chain than alpha-chain transcripts were consistently detected, likely reflecting higher beta-chain transcript abundance. In the raw uncorrected reads, each unique combination of TCR and UMI appeared more than ten times on average. TCR alpha and beta repertoires were quantitatively compared across multiple tumor regions, matched nontumor lung and blood in non-small cell lung cancer. Nonsynonymous mutation counts, determined by whole-exome sequencing of tumor tissue, were related to features of the TCR repertoire. At surgery, both alpha and beta chains were TCR-sequenced in roughly 230 tumor regions, 63 to 80 matched nontumor lung samples and a few dozen PBMC samples. Study-wide findings and limitations: Only approximately 15 patients were included in the comparisons of baseline and follow-up blood repertoires. Ubiquitous expanded tumor TCRs were detected in blood more often at tumor resection than at routine follow-up. Confirming at a functional level the hypothesis that regional TCRs recognize regional mutations was considered to require additional single-cell paired TCR alpha and beta sequencing.

What this sample's time point label stands for: blood at routine non-recurrence follow-up after resection. For TCR sequencing, whole RNA was extracted from tumor and nontumor lung tissue, or from cryopreserved PBMC samples, and no cell sorting was done. Only patients for whom sufficient RNA was available from at least two tumor regions were selected for TCR sequencing. This clonotype was seen at least ten times. No antigen is known for it. No base quality information exists; no much larger clone differs at one position. The library was made by 5' RACE. Sequenced on a NextSeq 500. In the TCR library protocol, a unique molecular identifier was attached to each TCR cDNA molecule so that PCR and sequencing errors could be corrected. Regarding the original processing steps: TCR identification, UMI-based error correction and CDR3 extraction were all carried out with Decombinator tools. Expanded TCRs were defined as those above a frequency of 2 per 1,000, corresponding to the top 1% of the tumor frequency distribution. Renyi diversity was computed with the R vegan package after each repertoire had been subsampled 100 times to 5,000 TCRs. CDR3 similarity networks were built from amino acid triplet string-kernel similarity, connecting CDR3s with pairwise similarity above 0.82. TCRdb passed the public sequencing reads through fastp at Q25 and MiXCR, retaining productive beta sequences. Rows are unified per CDR3 protein, each entry keeping the most common DNA and genes. The V and J calls come from TCRdb's annotation, not from the publication. The sample table records about 47,000 distinct CDR3 sequences; 7.4% of these occur just once. Approximately 40% of the sample lies in the top ten.

From a lookup of the germline V gene, CDR1 and CDR2 are MDHEN and SYDVKM. Relative to germline, V is missing 6 bases and J is missing 6 bases, with 6 bases of the junction outside any gene match. From the cysteine up to the phenylalanine, the CDR3 has a length of 14 residues. Only the CDR3 region is kept as DNA, spanning 42 bases read in frame from base 1. The chain was built from TRBV28 and TRBJ1-4; TRBD1 fits 8 bases in the junction. The receptor's source is a female donor with early-stage non-small cell lung cancer. The sequences come from PBMCs, collected at follow-up. The nucleotide sequence reads TGTGCCAGCAGCCCCGACAGGGGTTATGAAAAACTGTTTTTT. Its protein is CASSPDRGYEKLFF.